The rows below give T cell receptor beta chains drawn from one sample of a study of T cell responses to AZD1222 COVID-19 vaccine. This table comes from immunoSEQ multiplex PCR, and its TCRdb copy is limited to in-frame clones, with some not included. Among 100,000 to 150,000 clones, approximately 92% were seen once, and the ten largest hold 1.5% to 2%. The sequencing used peripheral blood, collected 28 days after the second AZD1222 dose. These receptors all stem from an adult who received the AZD1222 COVID-19 vaccine. The CDR3 runs from the conserved cysteine through the conserved F or W. Each record gives: J gene, V gene, D gene, clone size, CDR3 protein, CDR3 DNA. A D gene is named only where the DNA matches it firmly. Size tells how often a clone was seen (once, few, many) or the class of an expanded clone, and some rows leave it out.

TRBJ1-2 TRBV6-1 . once CASSASASGRDYGYTF TGTGCCAGCAGTGCCAGCGCCTCCGGGAGGGACTATGGCTACACCTTC
TRBJ1-1 TRBV4-1 . . CASSQQDTMNTEAFF TGCGCCAGCAGCCAACAAGACACCATGAACACTGAAGCTTTCTTT
TRBJ1-2 TRBV11-2 . . CASSSNGGEGYTF TGTGCCAGCAGCTCCAACGGGGGGGAAGGCTACACCTTC
TRBJ2-3 TRBV6-5 . . CASRRRITDTQYF TGTGCCAGCAGGCGACGGATCACAGATACGCAGTATTTT
TRBJ2-3 TRBV11-3 . . CASSLMGSSTDTQYF TGTGCCAGCAGCTTAATGGGCAGTAGCACAGATACGCAGTATTTT
TRBJ1-1 TRBV29-1 . . CSVIFSGGNTEAFF TGCAGCGTTATATTCTCGGGGGGGAACACTGAAGCTTTCTTT
TRBJ1-4 TRBV18 . . CASSPGMESEKLFF TGTGCCAGCTCTCCAGGGATGGAGAGTGAAAAACTGTTTTTT
TRBJ1-2 TRBV6-5 . . CASSPPGVGEGYTF TGTGCCAGCAGCCCCCCCGGGGTGGGAGAAGGCTACACCTTC
TRBJ1-2 TRBV30 TRBD1 once CAWSTDRGSYGYTF TGTGCCTGGAGTACCGACAGGGGGAGTTATGGCTACACCTTC
TRBJ1-1 TRBV7-9 . . CASSLLPRGFHTEAFF TGTGCCAGCAGCTTACTCCCAAGGGGTTTTCACACTGAAGCTTTCTTT
TRBJ2-2 TRBV9 TRBD2 . CASSRTSGGGGELFF TGTGCCAGCAGCAGGACTAGCGGGGGTGGCGGGGAGCTGTTTTTT
TRBJ2-3 TRBV5-4 TRBD2 . CASSLRLASTDTQYF TGTGCCAGCAGTCTGAGACTAGCAAGCACAGATACGCAGTATTTT
TRBJ1-2 TRBV7-9 . . CASSLEVQNYGYTF TGTGCCAGCAGCTTAGAGGTCCAGAACTATGGCTACACCTTC
TRBJ2-3 TRBV5-1 . . CASSPLGGADTQYF TGCGCCAGCAGCCCCCTAGGAGGGGCAGATACGCAGTATTTT
TRBJ2-7 TRBV6-5 . . CASRAEEPYEQYF TGTGCCAGCCGGGCAGAGGAACCCTACGAGCAGTACTTC
TRBJ1-1 TRBV11-3 . . CASSIGGPNTEAFF TGTGCCAGCAGCATTGGGGGCCCTAACACTGAAGCTTTCTTT
TRBJ1-2 TRBV6-1 . . CASSEADFSTVGGDYGYTF TGTGCCAGCAGTGAAGCGGATTTCTCCACGGTAGGGGGAGACTATGGCTACACCTTC
TRBJ1-2 TRBV7-9 . once CASSSPYTF TGTGCCAGCAGTTCACCCTACACCTTC
TRBJ1-2 TRBV2 . . CASSQQANYGYTF TGTGCCAGCAGTCAACAGGCTAACTATGGCTACACCTTC
TRBJ1-4 TRBV18 . . CASSLGLPTNEKLFF TGTGCCAGCTCACTAGGGTTGCCTACTAATGAAAAACTGTTTTTT